A single sample is the source of the 14 T cell receptor beta chains below, sequenced in a study of glioma-infiltrating T cells. The iRepertoire nested amplicon-rescue multiplex PCR amplified TCR alpha and beta CDR3s from RNA. TCRdb recomputed calls from the multiplex PCR reads with MiXCR, one row per CDR3 protein. The table includes some 130,000 distinct CDR3 sequences, around a quarter detected once. The sequencing input was glioma tissue, nonneoplastic brain tissue, or PBMCs (not recorded which). Every receptor here comes from a human donor with low-grade glioma or glioblastoma, undergoing nonglioma brain surgery, or in good health (not recorded which).

This clonotype was recorded at least ten times. This rearrangement joins TRBV6-4 to TRBJ1-1; weak D call: TRBD1 (6 bases). This CDR3 region has 14 residues. Trimming stripped 6 bases from V and 3 bases from J, with 14 bases between. The germline V gene encodes CDR1 MRHNA and CDR2 SNTAGT. The DNA for the CDR3 is TGTGCCAGCAGGCGCGGACAGTCGGACACTGAAGCTTTCTTT. Protein product: CASRRGQSDTEAFF.

This clonotype appeared a few times. The gene calls are TRBV24-1 and TRBJ2-3, with 14 nucleotides matching TRBD2. V lost 4 bases, J lost 0 bases, and 8 bases stayed unmatched. The germline gives CDR1 KGHDR, CDR2 SFDVKD. The CDR3 contains 19 residues. The CDR3 DNA follows: TGTGCCACCAGTGACCGTGGACTAGCGGGGGGTTATAGCACAGATACGCAGTATTTT. It yields the protein CATSDRGLAGGYSTDTQYF.

This clonotype was observed many times. The chain links TRBV20-1 to TRBJ2-1; tentatively, D is TRBD1 (6 bases). There are 14 residues in the CDR3. The germline V gene encodes CDR1 DFQATT and CDR2 SNEGSKA (reference sequence). The CDR3 loop is CSPTGQGINNEQFF. CDR3 nucleotides: TGCAGCCCAACGGGCCAGGGGATTAACAATGAGCAGTTCTTC.

Only a few counts were recorded for this clonotype. The chain links TRBV5-4 to TRBJ1-2; 8 nucleotides agree with TRBD1. Germline loops: CDR1 SGHNT, CDR2 YYREEE (reference sequence). This CDR3 has 14 amino acids. With V trimmed by 4 bases and J by 4 bases, 6 bases remained unmatched. The CDR3 sequence: CASSQTQGAYGYTF. CDR3 coding DNA: TGTGCCAGCAGCCAAACGCAGGGGGCCTATGGCTACACCTTC.

The rearrangement links TRBV7-2 to TRBJ2-7; tentative D call: TRBD1 (5 bases). V lost 1 base to trimming and J lost 6 bases, with 10 bases between them. The CDR3 covers 13 residues. CDR1 and CDR2 (germline): SGHTA, FQGNSA. The CDR3 is CASSLDSGPEQYV. The CDR3 DNA follows: TGTGCCAGCAGCTTAGATTCAGGGCCCGAGCAGTACGTC.

Comment on this clonotype: A read error is possible here, since a much larger clone lies one base away. V and J are TRBV6-2 or TRBV6-3 and TRBJ1-5; D gene uncertain. The CDR3 is 14 amino acids. Germline CDR1 reads MNHEY; CDR2 reads SVGEGT. CDR3 DNA sequence: TGTGCCAGCCCGGACGGTTATGCCAATCATCCCCAGCATTTT. Protein sequence: CASPDGYANHPQHF.

This clonotype is termed medium-sized (0.01 to 0.1%). This rearrangement joins TRBV28 to TRBJ1-1; D remains ambiguous. CDR1 is MDHEN and CDR2 is SYDVKM in the germline V gene. This CDR3 contains 14 residues. Trimming removed 1 base from V and 0 bases from J, with 6 bases in between. CDR3 DNA sequence: TGTGCCAGCAGTTTATCTCCACTGAACACTGAAGCTTTCTTT. Its protein is CASSLSPLNTEAFF.

The chain couples TRBV14 to TRBJ2-2; D not certain. This CDR3 contains 11 residues. V was clipped by 1 base and J by 6 bases, with 0 bases between them. Germline V CDR1 and CDR2: SGHDN, FVKESK. CDR3 loop: CASSQAGELFF. The CDR3 DNA sequence: TGTGCCAGCAGCCAAGCCGGGGAGCTGTTTTTT. The entire variable domain, with the rest obtained from reference TRBV14 and TRBJ2-2, is as follows: EAGVTQFPSHSVIEKGQTVTLRCDPISGHDNLYWYRRVMGKEIKFLLHFVKESKQDESGMPNNRFLAERTGGTYSTLKVQPAELEDSGVYFCASSQAGELFFGEGSRLTVL.

In its sample, this clonotype was seen a few times. This CDR3 reads CASSRGVGTNEKLFF. The CDR3 DNA sequence: TGTGCCAGCAGCCGTGGGGTAGGGACTAATGAAAAACTGTTTTTT. The rearrangement uses TRBV6-1 and TRBJ1-4, with D uncertain. Trimming took off 6 bases at V and 2 bases at J, with 13 bases between the two ends. In germline, CDR1 is MNHNS, CDR2 SASEGT. This CDR3 spans 15 amino acids.

The rearrangement joins TRBV28 to TRBJ2-3; no reliable D call. The V and J ends lost 6 bases and 1 base respectively, with 14 bases between them. Per germline, CDR1 MDHEN and CDR2 SYDVKM. This CDR3 spans 15 amino acids. CDR3 in amino acids: CASSLSGVGTDTQYF. CDR3 sequence (DNA): TGTGCCAGCAGCCTTAGTGGGGTGGGCACAGATACGCAGTATTTT.

This clonotype was recorded many times. This chain uses TRBV20-1 with TRBJ2-1; D may be TRBD2 (6 bases). The V gene lost 1 base and the J gene lost 0 bases, with 10 bases spanning the gap. CDR3 length: 15 residues. Germline values: CDR1 DFQATT, CDR2 SNEGSKA (reference sequence). CDR3 region: CSARGGGPSYNEQFF. Written as DNA, the CDR3 is TGCAGTGCTAGAGGGGGAGGACCCTCCTACAATGAGCAGTTCTTC.

This clonotype was observed a handful of times. This chain connects TRBV20-1 to TRBJ2-5; 12 nucleotides align to TRBD1. The CDR3 contains 16 residues. J was trimmed by 2 bases and V by 5 bases; bases with no gene match: 9. The germline V gene has CDR1 DFQATT and CDR2 SNEGSKA (reference sequence). CDR3 in DNA: TGCAGTGCTCCCGGGACAGGGGGCCGCGGGCAAGAGACCCAGTACTTC. Protein: CSAPGTGGRGQETQYF.

The gene calls are TRBV5-6 and TRBJ1-1; 7 bases map to TRBD1. The CDR3 is 15 amino acids. V lost 3 bases to trimming and J lost 5 bases; unmatched junction nucleotides: 10. The germline gives CDR1 SGHDT, CDR2 YYEEEE. CDR3 in amino acids: CASSYPGQDWTEAFF. The CDR3 DNA is TGTGCCAGCAGCTACCCCGGACAGGATTGGACTGAAGCTTTCTTT.

This clonotype was found a few times. The J gene is TRBJ2-7, the V gene TRBV7-8; D not resolved. The CDR3 is 14 residues long. Germline V lookup: CDR1 SGHVS, CDR2 FQNEAQ. V was clipped by 3 bases and J by 1 base, with 10 bases between them. For the CDR3, the DNA is TGTGCCAGCAGCTTCGACGCGAGGTCCTACGAGCAGTACGTC. Protein sequence: CASSFDARSYEQYV.